This T cell receptor (beta chain) is from a study of post-analysis software for immune sequencing data. About the study: Some patients lacked subtype; others had relapsing-remitting, secondary progressive or progressive-relapsing disease. Findings and caveats of the study: Versus controls, multiple sclerosis patients showed significantly lower diversity (normalized Chao1). Five TRBV segments, including TRBV5-6, TRBV5-1 and TRBV20-1, were more frequent in patients than controls. Samples made in the same batch grouped tightly together by F measure.

The ends were cut back, 7 bases at V and 4 bases at J, with 16 bases in the middle. The CDR3 length is 14 residues. In the case of this clonotype: Its matching antigen is unknown.

TCR beta libraries were prepared from cDNA with unique molecular identifiers. Each CDR3 protein gets one entry after TCRdb re-called the PCR reads with MiXCR. The table shows approximately 630,000 distinct CDR3 sequences, with approximately 60% occurring only once. The clonotype originates from a girl between 2 and 10 years old with multiple sclerosis. The chain combines TRBV12-3 or TRBV12-4 with TRBJ1-2, with D hard to call. Source material: blood. The CDR3 loop reads CASNSNGVGYGYTF. Written as DNA, the CDR3 is TGTGCCAGCAATTCCAACGGGGTCGGCTATGGCTACACCTTC.